These 7 T cell receptor beta chains were all obtained from the same sample, sequenced in a study of blood T cells in healthy people across ages (dated by TCRdb to the mid-2010s). Receptors were amplified or captured by 5' RACE. Sequencer: Illumina HiSeq 2500. A second PCR of about 7 to 12 cycles was run with a J-beta primer mix and a sample-barcoded 5' primer. The public reads were quality trimmed at Q25 with fastp and then assembled into clones with MiXCR by TCRdb, keeping productive beta chains. Rows are combined by CDR3 protein, so each entry shows the most common genes and DNA. This sample has 600,000 to 850,000 distinct CDR3 sequences in its table, and just under 25% of those were observed once. 9.4% of the sample lies in the top ten. The same sample was also used in a study of T cells of mothers and their children.

Sequencing was done on a sample of blood. These TCRs come from a boy between 5 and 17 years old in good health.

V usage is TRBV10-3 and J usage is TRBJ1-1, with D unresolved. V shed 4 bases and J shed 2 bases, with 11 bases lying between them. CDR3 length: 14 residues. The germline gives CDR1 ENHRY, CDR2 SYGVKD. The CDR3: CAISGELPNTEAFF. The CDR3 DNA follows: TGTGCCATCAGTGGAGAGCTACCAAACACTGAAGCTTTCTTT.

This clonotype was picked up a small number of times. This chain joins TRBV4-2 and TRBJ2-7; D perhaps matches TRBD2 (6 bases). The CDR3 runs 13 residues. Trimming took off 0 bases at V and 12 bases at J, with 15 bases between the two ends. Per germline, CDR1 LGHNA and CDR2 YNFKEQ. The CDR3 loop is CASSQDAEGNLYF. DNA of the CDR3: TGTGCCAGCAGCCAAGATGCGGAGGGAAACCTGTACTTC.

This chain uses TRBV7-6 with TRBJ1-6; a possible D gene is TRBD1 (5 bases). The CDR3 is 14 residues long. Trimming removed 4 bases at V and 7 bases at J, with 11 bases between. Germline CDR1 reads SGHVS; CDR2 reads FNYEAQ. The CDR3 is CASSSAGWNSPLHF. In DNA form, the CDR3 reads TGTGCCAGCAGCTCGGCAGGGTGGAATTCACCCCTCCACTTT.

The chain is built from TRBV7-2 and TRBJ2-5; D call uncertain. The J call may be faulty, since TRBJ2-7 better matches the DNA end. The CDR3 is 13 amino acids. Germline V gene data show CDR1 as SGHTA and CDR2 as FQGNSA. The CDR3 DNA follows: TGTGCCAGCAGCTTAGCCTCAGTCTACGAGCAGTACTTC. This gives the protein CASSLASVYEQYF.

This clonotype came up a few times. This sequence joins TRBV3-1 and TRBJ2-7, with 9 nucleotides matching TRBD2. In germline, CDR1 is LGHDT, CDR2 YNNKEL (reference sequence). The CDR3 loop spans 15 amino acids. The V and J ends lost 6 bases and 0 bases, in that order; junction bases with no gene match: 6. CDR3 residues: CASRSLAGSSYEQYF. CDR3 in DNA: TGTGCCAGCAGATCACTAGCGGGCAGCTCCTACGAGCAGTACTTC.

This clonotype occurred a few times. This chain connects TRBV7-2 to TRBJ2-5; tentatively, D is TRBD2 (5 bases). Trimming cost V 3 bases and J 4 bases, with 12 bases left between them. The CDR3 is 14 residues long. Germline V gene sequence: CDR1 SGHTA, CDR2 FQGNSA. The DNA of the CDR3 is TGTGCCAGCAGCTTTGGCATCGAGGGAGAGACCCAGTACTTC. Protein sequence: CASSFGIEGETQYF.

This clonotype was found a few times. This chain links TRBV4-1 with TRBJ2-1; D is ambiguous. The V gene's germline CDR1 is MGHRA and CDR2 YSYEKL. CDR3 size: 14 residues. V lost 2 bases, J lost 3 bases, and 8 bases lay in between. The DNA for the CDR3 is TGCGCCAGCAGCCAACCAAGCTACTACAATGAGCAGTTCTTC. Translated, it gives CASSQPSYYNEQFF.